Included here is one T cell receptor (beta chain) sequence, with context. Its specificity is not known. The data are from a study of cytomegalovirus exposure and HLA in healthy donors. Unmatched junction bases numbered 3, after V lost 3 bases and J lost 8 bases. In germline, CDR1 is SGHRS, CDR2 YFSETQ. The CDR3 runs to 13 residues. Whole-study findings and limits: Later analysis showed TCR association rates varying by HLA locus, highest for DRB1 and lowest for HLA-C. TRBV6-2, TRBV6-3 and some other V segments were unresolvable in 87-base-pair reads.

PCR primers comprised 60 Vbeta and 13 Jbeta primers. Clones were read by immunoSEQ multiplex PCR, and TCRdb kept only the in-frame ones, dropping some. The sample has 150,000 to 200,000 clones, 81% seen once. The TCR originated in a woman younger than 30 in good health and CMV-seropositive. The chain carries TRBV5-1 and TRBJ2-1, with TRBD1 matching 9 bases. Material: PBMCs. The chain's CDR3 is CASSWDRADEQFF. DNA for the CDR3: TGCGCCAGCAGCTGGGACAGGGCGGATGAGCAGTTCTTC.